This paragraph covers one T cell receptor beta chain sequence. The target antigen is unknown. Each cDNA molecule in the library carried unique molecular identifiers. In TCRdb, the RACE reads were re-called with MiXCR into one record per CDR3 protein. Among 250,000 to 300,000 distinct CDR3 sequences listed, around 7.3% were seen once. This sample is drawn from a study of human T cells and chemical hapten exposure. From germline, CDR1 is MNHEY and CDR2 SMNVEV (reference sequence). The CDR3 loop spans 13 amino acids. V was shortened by 8 bases and J by 7 bases, with 12 bases between the two germline ends. Findings and limits, study-wide: Each of the donors had alopecia, so their immune responses may not resemble those of healthy people.

Time point noted: pre-sensitization, week 0. Treatment defined: therapeutic diphenylcyclopropenone sensitization with weekly scalp DPC. The chain has TRBV27 and TRBJ1-6, with a possible D match to TRBD1 (5 bases). Material: whole blood, obtained in connection with sensitization to the hapten diphenylcyclopropenone (DPC). This clonotype originated in a man aged 18 to 29 with alopecia areata. Some clones in this sample may be carry-over from other donors' samples. The chain's CDR3 is CASRGRENSPLHF. CDR3 in DNA: TGTGCCAGCCGGGGCAGGGAAAATTCACCCCTCCACTTT.